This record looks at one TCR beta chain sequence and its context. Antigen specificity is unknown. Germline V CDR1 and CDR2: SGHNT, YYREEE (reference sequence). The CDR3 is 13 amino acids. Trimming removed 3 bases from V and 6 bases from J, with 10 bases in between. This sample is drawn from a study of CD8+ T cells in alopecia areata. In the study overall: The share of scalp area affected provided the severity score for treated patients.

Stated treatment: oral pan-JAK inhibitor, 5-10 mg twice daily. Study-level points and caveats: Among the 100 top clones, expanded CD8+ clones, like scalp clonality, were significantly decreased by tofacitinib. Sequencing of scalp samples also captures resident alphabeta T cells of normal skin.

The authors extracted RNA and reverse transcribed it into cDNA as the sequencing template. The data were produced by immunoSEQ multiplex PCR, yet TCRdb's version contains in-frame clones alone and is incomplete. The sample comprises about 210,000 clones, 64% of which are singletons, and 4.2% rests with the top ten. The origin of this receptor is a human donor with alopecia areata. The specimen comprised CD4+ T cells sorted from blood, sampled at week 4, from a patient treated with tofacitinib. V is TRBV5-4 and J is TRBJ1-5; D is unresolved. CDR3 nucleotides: TGTGCCAGCAGCTCGGATGCGGCTCAGCCCCAGCATTTT. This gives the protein CASSSDAAQPQHF.